These 27 T cell receptor beta chains were sequenced from one sample in a study of blood T cell repertoires in COVID-19 (dated by TCRdb to 2018 to 2020). Library preparation was by the immunoSEQ multiplex PCR assay. What TCRdb holds here is the immuneACCESS table cut down to in-frame rearrangements. Part of the clones is not present; checked against another copy, under half of the missing clones reflect an unresolved V gene, and the others are unexplained. A total of under 150,000 clones appear in this sample, about 85% of them only once. 2.5% to 3% of the sample rests with the top ten. Sequencing was carried out using peripheral blood. The receptors were sampled from a woman in her forties with active or convalescent COVID-19.

In this sample, this clone turned up once. This sequence joins TRBV2 and TRBJ1-3, with a weak D call TRBD1 (6 bases). Germline V lookup: CDR1 SNHLY, CDR2 FYNNEI. Trimming shortened V by 6 bases and J by 2 bases, and 14 bases separated the two germline ends. The CDR3 consists of 15 residues. This CDR3 reads CASRPRGATGNTIYF. The CDR3 DNA reads TGTGCCAGCAGACCCCGGGGGGCCACTGGAAACACCATATATTTT.

The chain recombines TRBV6-1 with TRBJ1-5, with TRBD1 identical over 7 bases. V lost 1 base to trimming and J lost 7 bases; unmatched junction nucleotides: 13. Per germline, CDR1 MNHNS and CDR2 SASEGT. The CDR3 sequence is 17 residues long. CDR3 in amino acids: CASSEVVRQGFGQPQHF. DNA of the CDR3: TGTGCCAGCAGTGAAGTGGTTCGACAGGGATTCGGACAGCCCCAGCATTTT.

The chain joins TRBV11-3 to TRBJ2-3; TRBD2 is a possible D gene (5 bases). CDR1 is SGHNT and CDR2 is YENEEA in the germline V gene. V shed 1 base and J shed 3 bases, with 14 bases lying between them. This CDR3 region has 16 residues. The CDR3 DNA is TGTGCCAGCAGCTTAGGTCGCCGGGGTTTTACAGATACGCAGTATTTT. It translates to CASSLGRRGFTDTQYF.

The genes are TRBV3-1 (or the pseudogene TRBV3-2) and TRBJ1-2; unclear D gene. The V gene lost 0 bases and the J gene lost 4 bases, with 21 bases spanning the gap. The CDR3 loop spans 18 amino acids. CDR1 LGHDT and CDR2 YNNKEL come from the germline V gene (reference sequence). The CDR3 region is CASSQDPRGTIGFYGYTF. The DNA of the CDR3 is TGTGCCAGCAGCCAAGATCCCCGGGGAACCATCGGGTTCTATGGCTACACCTTC.

In its sample, this clone was seen once. The chain links TRBV5-1 to TRBJ1-2; D is unclear. Trimming cost V 4 bases and J 6 bases, with 10 bases left between them. Germline CDR1 and CDR2: SGHRS and YFSETQ. This CDR3 region has 12 residues. The CDR3 DNA sequence: TGCGCCAGCAGCCGGTCATTTAATGGCTACACCTTC. Translation: CASSRSFNGYTF. Filled out from reference TRBV5-1 and TRBJ1-2, the complete variable domain reads KAGVTQTPRYLIKTRGQQVTLSCSPISGHRSVSWYQQTPGQGLQFLFEYFSETQRNKGNFPGRFSGRQFSNSRSEMNVSTLELGDSALYLCASSRSFNGYTFGSGTRLTVV.

The chain is built from TRBV28 and TRBJ2-1; 10 positions agree with TRBD1. Germline CDR1 and CDR2: MDHEN and SYDVKM. This CDR3 contains 16 residues. V lost 5 bases, J lost 5 bases, and 9 bases stayed unmatched. CDR3 sequence: CASSPSRDRGNNEQFF. The CDR3 nucleotides are TGTGCCAGCAGTCCGAGCCGGGACAGGGGTAACAATGAGCAGTTCTTC.

For the CDR3, the DNA is TGTGCCAGCAGCTGGCGGGGAGACACAGATACGCAGTATTTT. Its protein is CASSWRGDTDTQYF. The chain has TRBV6-4 and TRBJ2-3; a possible D gene is TRBD2 (6 bases). This CDR3 has 14 residues. Germline loops: CDR1 MRHNA, CDR2 SNTAGT. V gave up 6 bases and J gave up 2 bases, with 12 bases separating them.

V usage is TRBV18 and J usage is TRBJ1-2; the D gene is possibly TRBD1 (6 bases). Between the trimmed V and J ends, which lost 3 bases and 7 bases, there was a span of 15 bases. CDR1 is KGHSH, CDR2 LQKENI, per germline. The CDR3 covers 14 residues. CDR3 sequence reads: CASSPDSGPRGYTF. DNA for the CDR3: TGTGCCAGCTCACCGGACAGTGGGCCTCGTGGCTACACCTTC.

V and J are TRBV7-9 and TRBJ2-1; tentative D call: TRBD1 (5 bases). With 2 bases removed from V and 8 bases from J, the gap between germline ends came to 13 bases. CDR3 length: 14 residues. Germline V gene lookup returns CDR1 SEHNR and CDR2 FQNEAQ (reference sequence). The CDR3, as DNA: TGTGCCAGCAGCTTAAGGGGTCTTGGGGATGAGCAGTTCTTC. This codes for CASSLRGLGDEQFF.

This sequence joins TRBV4-2 and TRBJ2-3, with 14 nucleotides matching TRBD2. J lost 1 base, V lost 2 bases, and 5 bases had no gene match. The CDR3 extends over 18 amino acids. Germline loops: CDR1 LGHNA, CDR2 YNFKEQ. As DNA, the CDR3 is TGTGCCAGCAGCCAAAGGACTAGCGGGGGGCCTGGCACAGATACGCAGTATTTT. This codes for CASSQRTSGGPGTDTQYF.

The chain couples TRBV6-6 to TRBJ1-1; the match to TRBD1 covers 7 bases. There are 14 residues in the CDR3. Germline CDR1 and CDR2: MNHNY and SVGAGI (reference sequence). V lost 6 bases and J lost 0; bases outside the gene matches: 4. CDR3 nucleotide sequence: TGTGCCAGCAGAAGGGACAGCTTGAACACTGAAGCTTTCTTT. Protein product: CASRRDSLNTEAFF.

The chain is built from TRBV19 and TRBJ2-3; TRBD1 matches at 7 bases. Losses at the gene ends were 5 bases for V and 5 bases for J; bases not matched to a gene: 10. The CDR3 loop spans 15 amino acids. Germline V lookup: CDR1 LNHDA, CDR2 SQIVND (reference sequence). In DNA, the CDR3 is TGTGCCAGTAGTCCTGACAGGGTATTGGGAGATACGCAGTATTTT. Encoded protein: CASSPDRVLGDTQYF.

The gene calls are TRBV28 and TRBJ1-6; perhaps TRBD1 as D (6 bases). V lost 3 bases to trimming and J lost 6 bases, with 9 bases between them. CDR1 is MDHEN and CDR2 is SYDVKM in the germline V gene. This CDR3 comprises 14 residues. The DNA of the CDR3 is TGTGCCAGCAGTTTCCAGGACAGTAATTCACCCCTCCACTTT. Its translation is CASSFQDSNSPLHF.

The V and J genes are TRBV27 and TRBJ1-2; 7 nucleotides align to TRBD1. The V and J ends lost 6 bases and 4 bases, in that order; junction bases with no gene match: 5. CDR1 is MNHEY, CDR2 SMNVEV, per germline (reference sequence). The CDR3 extends over 13 amino acids. The CDR3 sequence: CASSRQGLYGYTF. In nucleotides, the CDR3 is TGTGCCAGCAGCCGACAGGGTCTCTATGGCTACACCTTC.

The chain employs TRBV30 and TRBJ2-2, with 9 bases fitting TRBD2. Germline loops: CDR1 GTSNPN, CDR2 SVGIG (reference sequence). The CDR3 has 13 amino acids. V was pared by 4 bases and J by 6 bases, with 3 bases of the junction left unmatched. The CDR3: CAWTGTSPGELFF. The CDR3 nucleotides are TGTGCCTGGACCGGGACTAGCCCCGGGGAGCTGTTTTTT.

This sequence joins TRBV7-8 and TRBJ1-1; D gene ambiguous. This CDR3 spans 14 amino acids. Trimming cost V 0 bases and J 7 bases, with 12 bases left between them. The germline V gene has CDR1 SGHVS and CDR2 FQNEAQ. DNA for the CDR3: TGTGCCAGCAGCTTAGCTGAGGGCTACCGTGAAGCTTTCTTT. Translating it yields CASSLAEGYREAFF.

This clone was observed a single time. The rearrangement uses TRBV19 and TRBJ1-5; D is possibly TRBD1 (5 bases). The ends were cut back, 10 bases at V and 2 bases at J, with 18 bases in the middle. This CDR3 has 15 amino acids. Germline assignment: CDR1 LNHDA and CDR2 SQIVND (reference sequence). The CDR3 spells CATLREGLGNQPQHF. The CDR3 DNA reads as TGTGCCACCCTTCGCGAGGGACTAGGCAATCAGCCCCAGCATTTT.

The chain links TRBV19 to TRBJ2-1; the match to TRBD2 covers 14 bases. V lost 3 bases and J lost 6; bases outside the gene matches: 1. This CDR3 has 15 amino acids. CDR1 and CDR2 from the germline V gene are LNHDA and SQIVND (reference sequence). The CDR3 DNA is TGTGCCAGTAGTATCGGGACTAGCGGGAGCAATGAGCAGTTCTTC. It translates to CASSIGTSGSNEQFF. The full variable domain, its missing parts supplied by reference TRBV19 and TRBJ2-1, is DGGITQSPKYLFRKEGQNVTLSCEQNLNHDAMYWYRQDPGQGLRLIYYSQIVNDFQKGDIAEGYSVSREKKESFPLTVTSAQKNPTAFYLCASSIGTSGSNEQFFGPGTRLTVL.

This clone has a handful of counts. The chain combines TRBV28 with TRBJ1-4; D ambiguous. The CDR3 runs 15 residues. The V end lost 4 bases, the J end lost 0 bases, and 9 bases lay between the germline ends. Germline CDR1 reads MDHEN; CDR2 reads SYDVKM. CDR3 bases: TGTGCCAGCAGTTCGGGAGCCGCAACTAATGAAAAACTGTTTTTT. Translated, it gives CASSSGAATNEKLFF.

This chain connects TRBV30 to TRBJ2-5; D could derive from TRBD1 or TRBD2 (5 bases each). The CDR3 runs to 13 residues. Deletions cut 5 bases from V and 5 bases from J, with 15 bases between. Per germline, CDR1 GTSNPN and CDR2 SVGIG (reference sequence). CDR3: CAWEGKNGETQYF. The CDR3 DNA reads as TGTGCCTGGGAGGGGAAAAATGGCGAGACCCAGTACTTC. Using reference TRBV30 and TRBJ2-5 for the parts outside the CDR3, the full variable domain is SQTIHQWPATLVQPVGSPLSLECTVEGTSNPNLYWYRQAAGRGLQLLFYSVGIGQISSEVPQNLSASRPQDRQFILSSKKLLLSDSGFYLCAWEGKNGETQYFGPGTRLLVL.

The genes are TRBV19 and TRBJ1-2; D is ambiguous. Trimming removed 5 bases at V and 1 base at J, with 23 bases between. The CDR3 is 18 residues long. Germline V gene data show CDR1 as LNHDA and CDR2 as SQIVND (reference sequence). In DNA, the CDR3 is TGTGCCAGTAGTTTCCGCGGCTCCGGGAGGAATTTTAACTATGGCTACACCTTC. This gives the protein CASSFRGSGRNFNYGYTF.

The chain has TRBV27 and TRBJ2-7, with D possibly TRBD1 on 7 matching bases. Germline CDR1 is MNHEY and CDR2 is SMNVEV (reference sequence). There are 13 residues in the CDR3. Trimming shortened V by 8 bases and J by 2 bases, and 13 bases separated the two germline ends. This CDR3 reads CASGRGVTYEQYF. The CDR3 nucleotides read TGTGCCAGCGGCAGGGGGGTGACCTACGAGCAGTACTTC.

The chain links TRBV4-3 to TRBJ1-5; D gene ambiguous. The CDR3 spans 13 residues. Looked up from germline, CDR1 is LGHNA and CDR2 is YSLEER. V lost 3 bases and J 6 bases, leaving 9 bases between the germline ends. This chain's CDR3 is CASSQERRQPQHF. The CDR3 nucleotides read TGCGCCAGCAGCCAGGAGAGGCGTCAGCCCCAGCATTTT.

J is TRBJ1-1 and V is TRBV5-1; TRBD1 might be the D (6 bases). The CDR3 totals 15 residues. The germline gives CDR1 SGHRS, CDR2 YFSETQ. Trimming stripped 6 bases from V and 0 bases from J, with 15 bases between. The CDR3 coding sequence is TGCGCCAGCACCCTCGACGGGGGGCTGAACACTGAAGCTTTCTTT. Translation: CASTLDGGLNTEAFF.

The chain is built from TRBV14 and TRBJ1-2, with 8 bases that match TRBD1. CDR3 size: 13 residues. In germline, CDR1 is SGHDN, CDR2 FVKESK. Unmatched junction bases numbered 3, after V lost 4 bases and J lost 5 bases. The CDR3 region is CASSPDRVYGYTF. The CDR3 DNA reads TGTGCCAGCAGCCCGGACAGGGTGTATGGCTACACCTTC. Supplemented by reference TRBV14 and TRBJ1-2, the full variable domain reads EAGVTQFPSHSVIEKGQTVTLRCDPISGHDNLYWYRRVMGKEIKFLLHFVKESKQDESGMPNNRFLAERTGGTYSTLKVQPAELEDSGVYFCASSPDRVYGYTFGSGTRLTVV.

J is TRBJ1-5 and V is TRBV2; no definite D call. This CDR3 contains 13 residues. V lost 3 bases, J lost 6 bases, and 9 bases lay in between. Germline assignment: CDR1 SNHLY and CDR2 FYNNEI. The CDR3 here is CASSDRGIQPQHF. The CDR3 DNA reads TGTGCCAGCAGTGATCGAGGGATTCAGCCCCAGCATTTT.

This chain joins TRBV4-3 and TRBJ1-2; tentative D call: TRBD1 (6 bases). The V gene's germline CDR1 is LGHNA and CDR2 YSLEER. Trimming left V 1 base short and J 0 bases short, with 12 bases between. The CDR3 is 16 residues long. CDR3 sequence (DNA): TGCGCCAGCAGCCAAGCACTCGACAGGCCTAACTATGGCTACACCTTC. It encodes CASSQALDRPNYGYTF.